One sample yielded the 30 T cell receptor beta chains listed below, sequenced in a study of T cells in Graves' hyperthyroidism and ophthalmopathy. The CDR3 regions of TCR beta were amplified from RNA transcripts. HTBI primers were employed in a first-round RT-PCR of the TCR CDR3. TCRdb processed the multiplex PCR reads anew with MiXCR; each CDR3 protein has one entry. The sample contains fewer than 110,000 distinct CDR3 sequences, 47% of which appear only once. Sample: blood. The receptors here all came from a middle-aged man with Graves' hyperthyroidism.

As to this clonotype: Its ends do not fully match the called genes, so a read error is possible. This chain uses TRBV20-1 with TRBJ1-3; TRBD1 matches 7 bases. Per the germline V gene, CDR1 is DFQATT and CDR2 is SNEGSKA (reference sequence). This CDR3 spans 14 amino acids. The CDR3 reads CNARATGARNTIYF. The CDR3 DNA follows: TGCAATGCTAGGGCTACAGGGGCCCGAAACACCATATATTTT.

This clonotype was counted at least ten times. The chain employs TRBV18 and TRBJ1-2; 7 nucleotides line up with TRBD1. Germline CDR1 reads KGHSH; CDR2 reads LQKENI. V lost 5 bases and J lost 8; bases outside the gene matches: 8. The CDR3 is 13 amino acids. The CDR3 coding sequence is TGTGCCAGCTCAACCCGACAGGGAGAAGGCTACACCTTC. Its translation: CASSTRQGEGYTF. Combining the CDR3 with reference TRBV18 and TRBJ1-2 gives the whole variable domain NAGVMQNPRHLVRRRGQEARLRCSPMKGHSHVYWYRQLPEEGLKFMVYLQKENIIDESGMPKERFSAEFPKEGPSILRIQQVVRGDSAAYFCASSTRQGEGYTFGSGTRLTVV.

The V call is TRBV29-1, the J call TRBJ2-1; TRBD1 aligns across 7 bases. Unmatched junction bases numbered 14, after V lost 1 base and J lost 8 bases. Per germline, CDR1 SQVTM and CDR2 ANQGSEA. The CDR3 loop spans 16 amino acids. The CDR3 loop reads CSVEVWDSSPSHEQFF. CDR3 sequence (DNA): TGCAGCGTTGAAGTATGGGACAGCTCACCTAGCCATGAGCAGTTCTTC.

The V and J genes are TRBV5-1 and TRBJ1-5; 9 bases fit TRBD1. Germline V gene data show CDR1 as SGHRS and CDR2 as YFSETQ. The CDR3 consists of 13 residues. V was clipped by 3 bases and J by 10 bases; unmatched bases: 5. The CDR3: CASSWTGDSPQHF. CDR3 sequence (DNA): TGCGCCAGCAGCTGGACAGGGGATTCACCCCAGCATTTT.

This clonotype was seen repeatedly, ten times or more. The gene calls are TRBV27 and TRBJ2-7; D ambiguous. The CDR3 is 15 amino acids. V lost 2 bases to trimming and J lost 0 bases, with 11 bases between them. Germline V gene data show CDR1 as MNHEY and CDR2 as SMNVEV (reference sequence). The CDR3 is CASSLKVASSYEQYF. Here the CDR3 DNA reads TGTGCCAGCAGTTTAAAGGTTGCCTCCTCCTACGAGCAGTACTTC.

Many counts were recorded for this clonotype. The CDR3 sequence is CASSHGGFGANVLTF. In DNA form, the CDR3 reads TGTGCCAGCAGCCACGGGGGCTTTGGGGCCAACGTCCTGACTTTC. The chain carries TRBV3-1 and TRBJ2-6; D tentatively fits TRBD1 or TRBD2 (6 bases each). Trimming left V 3 bases short and J 3 bases short, with 9 bases between. This CDR3 has 15 amino acids. CDR1 is LGHDT, CDR2 YNNKEL, per germline (reference sequence).

This clonotype was counted at least ten times. The chain employs TRBV12-3 or TRBV12-4 and TRBJ2-3; D is unresolved. Trimming removed 6 bases at V and 1 base at J, with 17 bases between. This CDR3 has 16 amino acids. CDR3 loop: CASSQTIAARTDTQYF. In DNA form, the CDR3 reads TGTGCCAGCAGCCAAACGATAGCCGCCCGCACAGATACGCAGTATTTT.

Remarks on this clonotype: The conserved phenylalanine or tryptophan is not found at the CDR3 terminus, so this likely reflects a read error. The CDR3 coding sequence is TGTGCCATCAGTCCCCTGGACAGGGTAGCCGGGCAGTACTGC. Translated, it gives CAISPLDRVAGQYC. The V gene is TRBV10-3, the J gene TRBJ2-7; 8 nucleotides line up with TRBD1. Per germline, CDR1 ENHRY and CDR2 SYGVKD. The CDR3 is 14 amino acids. Unmatched junction bases numbered 12, after V lost 5 bases and J lost 9 bases.

Remarks on this clonotype: A read error may explain this, as a much larger clone is one base away. The chain has TRBV6-5 and TRBJ1-4, with D tentatively TRBD1 (6 bases). The CDR3 covers 15 residues. Per germline, CDR1 MNHEY and CDR2 SVGAGI. Trimming left V 5 bases short and J 6 bases short, with 16 bases between. DNA of the CDR3: TGTGCCAGCAGTCTGGACAGCGTTTATGATGAAAAACTGTTTTTT. Protein product: CASSLDSVYDEKLFF.

Note on this clonotype: An end of the junction differs from the germline gene, which may be a read error. This chain links TRBV10-3 with TRBJ2-7, with 8 bases matching TRBD1. Germline CDR1 and CDR2: ENHRY and SYGVKD. The CDR3 totals 14 residues. This CDR3 is CAISGDRGTYKQYF. CDR3 in DNA: TGTGCCATCAGCGGAGACAGGGGTACCTACAAGCAGTACTTC.

This chain links TRBV7-9 with TRBJ1-2; D might be TRBD1 (6 bases). Germline CDR1 is SEHNR and CDR2 is FQNEAQ (reference sequence). This CDR3 is built from 14 residues. The germline V and J ends were trimmed by 5 bases and 8 bases, with 18 bases remaining between them. The CDR3 spells CASSVERGGFGYTF. The CDR3 DNA follows: TGTGCCAGCAGCGTCGAGAGGGGGGGGTTCGGCTACACCTTC.

This clonotype was seen at least ten times. The chain couples TRBV5-6 to TRBJ1-1; D may be TRBD1 (5 bases). CDR1 and CDR2 from the germline V gene are SGHDT and YYEEEE. V gave up 3 bases and J gave up 1 base, with 13 bases separating them. The CDR3 totals 15 residues. The chain's CDR3 is CASSWGGGRNTEAFF. The DNA for the CDR3 is TGTGCCAGCAGCTGGGGGGGGGGAAGGAACACTGAAGCTTTCTTT.

This clonotype was counted a few times. Possible read error: a much larger clone is one base away. The chain combines TRBV5-1 with TRBJ2-3, with 11 bases fitting TRBD2. CDR1 is SGHRS, CDR2 YFSETQ, per germline. This CDR3 contains 14 residues. J was trimmed by 14 bases and V by 4 bases; bases with no gene match: 12. CDR3 amino acids: CASSADSSGGLRYF. CDR3 coding DNA: TGCGCCAGCAGCGCAGACTCTAGCGGGGGGTTGCGGTATTTT.

The sample holds one count of this clonotype. The chain recombines TRBV7-3 with TRBJ2-1, with 11 bases matching TRBD1. The CDR3 sequence is 14 residues long. Looked up from germline, CDR1 is SGHTA and CDR2 is FQGTGA. J was trimmed by 6 bases and V by 5 bases; bases with no gene match: 3. CDR3 in DNA: TGTGCCAGCAGCCGGACAGGGGGCCTCAATGAGCAGTTCTTC. Translated, it gives CASSRTGGLNEQFF.

The rearrangement uses TRBV7-2 and TRBJ2-1, with 7 bases aligning to TRBD2. V was pared by 4 bases and J by 9 bases, with 0 bases of the junction left unmatched. CDR1 and CDR2 from the germline V gene are SGHTA and FQGNSA. The CDR3 loop spans 11 amino acids. CDR3 DNA: TGTGCCAGCAGCTCGGGGGGTGAGCAGTTCTTC. This encodes CASSSGGEQFF.

This clonotype was detected many times. V usage is TRBV11-3 and J usage is TRBJ2-6; no clear D. The length of the CDR3 is 16 residues. Germline loops: CDR1 SGHNT, CDR2 YENEEA. Trimming left V 5 bases short and J 0 bases short, with 11 bases between. CDR3 residues: CASSRPTLSGANVLTF. CDR3 in DNA: TGTGCCAGCAGCCGCCCGACCCTCTCTGGGGCCAACGTCCTGACTTTC.

As regards this clonotype: A read error is likely, as this CDR3 ends without the conserved phenylalanine or tryptophan. V gene TRBV15 combines with J gene TRBJ2-6; D perhaps matches TRBD2 (6 bases). V was pared by 4 bases and J by 0 bases, with 10 bases between. The CDR3 extends over 16 amino acids. The germline gives CDR1 LNHNV, CDR2 YYDKDF (reference sequence). This chain's CDR3 is CATSIAAASGANVLTL. As DNA, the CDR3 is TGTGCCACCAGCATAGCGGCCGCCTCTGGGGCCAACGTCCTGACTCTC.

On this clonotype itself: Relative to the germline gene, one junction end is altered; a read error may explain this. The chain recombines TRBV19 with TRBJ1-4; D is unclear. This CDR3 has 15 residues. CDR1 and CDR2 (germline): LNHDA, SQIVND (reference sequence). This CDR3 is CASSVAGTRKEKLFF. The CDR3 DNA reads as TGTGCCAGTAGTGTAGCTGGTACAAGAAAGGAAAAACTGTTCTTT.

Ten or more counts support this clonotype. For the CDR3, the DNA is TGTGCGAACACCGGGGAGCTGTTTTTT. Translation: CANTGELFF. The chain combines TRBV9 with TRBJ2-2; no definite D call. The CDR3 is 9 residues long. Germline assignment: CDR1 SGDLS and CDR2 YYNGEE.

In this sample, this clonotype turned up a few times. This rearrangement joins TRBV7-2 to TRBJ2-5; D possibly corresponds to TRBD2 (6 bases). In germline, CDR1 is SGHTA, CDR2 FQGNSA. Trimming took 5 bases from V and 3 from J, leaving 10 bases between them. The CDR3 covers 13 residues. CDR3 amino acids: CASSRLVEETQYF. DNA for the CDR3: TGTGCCAGCAGCCGACTAGTCGAAGAGACCCAGTACTTC.

The V call is TRBV7-2, the J call TRBJ1-6, with D tentatively TRBD1 (6 bases). The germline gives CDR1 SGHTA, CDR2 FQGNSA. CDR3 length: 16 amino acids. The V end was cut by 5 bases, the J end by 10 bases, with 21 bases between. CDR3 DNA: TGTGCCAGCAGCCAAGGGGTAGGGGCAGGGGTGTCACCCCTCCACTTT. Protein product: CASSQGVGAGVSPLHF.

This chain connects TRBV24-1 to TRBJ1-1; D not certain. V lost 6 bases and J 1 base, leaving 11 bases between the germline ends. The CDR3 runs 14 residues. CDR1 and CDR2 from the germline V gene are KGHDR and SFDVKD. CDR3 sequence reads: CATSLHGQNTEAFF. The CDR3 DNA reads TGTGCCACCAGTTTACACGGCCAGAACACTGAAGCTTTCTTT.

This chain links TRBV24-1 with TRBJ2-1, with D possibly matching TRBD2 (6 bases). Germline CDR1 reads KGHDR; CDR2 reads SFDVKD. The V gene lost 6 bases and the J gene lost 0 bases, with 11 bases spanning the gap. The length of the CDR3 is 15 residues. CDR3 sequence: CATSLSGPSYNEQFF. The CDR3 bases are TGTGCCACCAGTCTTAGCGGCCCCTCCTACAATGAGCAGTTCTTC.

This clonotype came up once. As the CDR3 is not closed by the conserved phenylalanine or tryptophan, this likely results from a read error. The limits of the CDR3 on the DNA are not certain, so only TCRdb's listed CDR3 is given. The V gene is TRBV5-1, the J gene TRBJ2-2; whether TRBD2, the table's D call, matches the DNA was not checked. Counting both end residues, the CDR3 totals 11 amino acids. Germline assignment: CDR1 SGHRS and CDR2 YFSETQ. CDR3 in amino acids: CASSFWLAGGR.

In its sample, this clonotype was seen many times. V is TRBV29-1 and J is TRBJ1-1; D remains unclear. V lost 4 bases to trimming and J lost 1 base, with 10 bases between them. The germline V gene has CDR1 SQVTM and CDR2 ANQGSEA. The CDR3 is made up of 13 amino acids. Here the CDR3 DNA reads TGCAGCGTTGGGGGTCCGCGGAACACTGAAGCTTTCTTT. Amino acid sequence: CSVGGPRNTEAFF.

This clonotype was detected many times. The V call is TRBV12-3 or TRBV12-4, the J call TRBJ2-7, with 10 bases lining up with TRBD2. Trimming at V came to 6 bases and at J to 6 bases, leaving 11 bases not matched to a gene. There are 15 residues in the CDR3. In nucleotides, the CDR3 is TGTGCCAGCAGCCCCGGACTAGCGGCACGGCGCGAGCAGTACTTC. Translated: CASSPGLAARREQYF.

This clonotype occurred many times. The chain employs TRBV28 and TRBJ2-7, with D possibly TRBD1 on 5 matching bases. Germline lookup yields CDR1 MDHEN and CDR2 SYDVKM. V gave up 6 bases and J gave up 0 bases, with 12 bases separating them. This CDR3 comprises 14 residues. CDR3: CASRVDRSSYEQYF. CDR3 DNA sequence: TGTGCCAGCAGAGTAGACAGATCCTCCTACGAGCAGTACTTC.

The gene calls are TRBV12-5 and TRBJ2-5; D remains ambiguous. The CDR3 spans 14 residues. Trimming stripped 0 bases from V and 5 bases from J, with 10 bases between. Germline V lookup: CDR1 LGHNT, CDR2 FRNRAP. The chain's CDR3 is CASGLVGGEETQYF. CDR3 DNA: TGTGCTAGTGGTTTGGTAGGCGGTGAGGAGACCCAGTACTTC.

In regard to this clonotype: Given the absence of the conserved phenylalanine or tryptophan at the CDR3 end, a read error is likely. This chain uses TRBV20-1 with TRBJ2-7; D gene ambiguous. The CDR3 covers 11 residues. V was shortened by 3 bases and J by 4 bases, with 7 bases between the two germline ends. Germline V gene lookup returns CDR1 DFQATT and CDR2 SNEGSKA (reference sequence). The CDR3 DNA follows: TGCAGTGCTAGGTATGGTTACGAGCAGTACCTC. This encodes CSARYGYEQYL.

This clonotype was picked up many times. The V gene is TRBV4-1, the J gene TRBJ1-1, with D maybe TRBD1 (6 bases). This CDR3 region has 16 residues. CDR1 is MGHRA, CDR2 YSYEKL, per germline. Trimming shortened V by 1 base and J by 0 bases, and 12 bases separated the two germline ends. As DNA, the CDR3 is TGCGCCAGCAGCCAAGTTACAGGGAGACTGAACACTGAAGCTTTCTTT. It yields the protein CASSQVTGRLNTEAFF.